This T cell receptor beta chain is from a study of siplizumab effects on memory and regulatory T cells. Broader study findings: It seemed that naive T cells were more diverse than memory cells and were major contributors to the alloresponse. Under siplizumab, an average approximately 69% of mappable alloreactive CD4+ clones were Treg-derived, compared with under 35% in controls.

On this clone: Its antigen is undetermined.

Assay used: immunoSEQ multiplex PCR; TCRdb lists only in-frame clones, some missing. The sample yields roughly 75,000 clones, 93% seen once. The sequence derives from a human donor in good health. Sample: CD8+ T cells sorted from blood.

The CDR3 region is CATSYGGSGSDTQYF. The CDR3 region has the DNA TGTGCCACCAGCTACGGGGGGAGCGGGTCCGATACGCAGTATTTT. This rearrangement joins TRBV15 to TRBJ2-3; 7 nucleotides agree with TRBD2. The CDR3 has 15 residues. The V and J ends lost 5 bases and 6 bases, in that order; junction bases with no gene match: 11. CDR1 and CDR2 (germline): LNHNV, YYDKDF (reference sequence).